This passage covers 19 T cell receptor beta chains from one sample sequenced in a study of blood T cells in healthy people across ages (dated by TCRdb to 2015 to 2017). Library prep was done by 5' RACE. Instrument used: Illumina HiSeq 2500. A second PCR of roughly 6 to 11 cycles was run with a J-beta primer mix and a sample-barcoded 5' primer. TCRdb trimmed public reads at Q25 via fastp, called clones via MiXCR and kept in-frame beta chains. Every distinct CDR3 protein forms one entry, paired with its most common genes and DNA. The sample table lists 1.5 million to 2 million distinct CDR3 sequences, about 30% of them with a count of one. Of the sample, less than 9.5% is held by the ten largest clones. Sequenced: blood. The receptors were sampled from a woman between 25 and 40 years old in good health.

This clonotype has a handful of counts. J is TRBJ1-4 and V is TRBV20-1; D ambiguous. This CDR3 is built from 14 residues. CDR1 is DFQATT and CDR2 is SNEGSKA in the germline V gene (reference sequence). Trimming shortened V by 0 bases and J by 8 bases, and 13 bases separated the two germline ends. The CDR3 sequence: CSARDRRWEEKLFF. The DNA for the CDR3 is TGCAGTGCTAGAGATCGGAGGTGGGAAGAAAAACTGTTTTTT.

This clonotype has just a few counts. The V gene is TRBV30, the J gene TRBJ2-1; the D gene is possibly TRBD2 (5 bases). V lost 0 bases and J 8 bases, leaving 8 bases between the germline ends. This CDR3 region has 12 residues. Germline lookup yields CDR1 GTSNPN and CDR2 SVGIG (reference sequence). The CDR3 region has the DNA TGTGCCTGGAGTGTCTCGAGGGATGAGCAGTTCTTC. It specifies CAWSVSRDEQFF.

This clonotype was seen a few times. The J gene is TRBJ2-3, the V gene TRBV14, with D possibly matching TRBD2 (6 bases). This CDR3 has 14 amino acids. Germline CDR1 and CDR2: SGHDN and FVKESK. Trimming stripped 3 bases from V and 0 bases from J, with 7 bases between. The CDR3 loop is CASSQTSSTDTQYF. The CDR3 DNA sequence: TGTGCCAGCAGCCAGACTAGTAGCACAGATACGCAGTATTTT.

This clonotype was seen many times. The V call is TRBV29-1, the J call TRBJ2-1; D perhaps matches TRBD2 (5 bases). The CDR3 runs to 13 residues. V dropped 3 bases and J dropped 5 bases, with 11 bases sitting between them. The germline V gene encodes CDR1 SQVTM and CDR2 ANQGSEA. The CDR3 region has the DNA TGCAGCGTTGAGTCGGGGTTTAACAATGAGCAGTTCTTC. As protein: CSVESGFNNEQFF.

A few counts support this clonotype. CDR3 residues: CSVEPRIGLAVPNEQFF. In DNA form, the CDR3 reads TGCAGCGTTGAACCACGAATAGGACTAGCGGTCCCCAATGAGCAGTTCTTC. The V gene is TRBV29-1, the J gene TRBJ2-1, with 10 bases matching TRBD2. CDR1 SQVTM and CDR2 ANQGSEA come from the germline V gene. This CDR3 contains 17 residues. The J segment lost 6 bases and the V segment lost 2 bases, leaving 13 bases of the junction unmatched.

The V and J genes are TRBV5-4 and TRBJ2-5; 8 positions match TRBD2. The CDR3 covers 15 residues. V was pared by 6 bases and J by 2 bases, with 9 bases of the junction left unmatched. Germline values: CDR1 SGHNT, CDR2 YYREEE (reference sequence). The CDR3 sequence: CASTPGGSLQETQYF. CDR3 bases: TGTGCCAGCACGCCGGGGGGGTCGCTTCAAGAGACCCAGTACTTC.

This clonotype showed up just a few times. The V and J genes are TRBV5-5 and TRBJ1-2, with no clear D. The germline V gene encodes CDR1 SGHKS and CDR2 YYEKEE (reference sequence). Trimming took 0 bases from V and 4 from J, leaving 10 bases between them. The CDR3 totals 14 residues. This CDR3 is CASSLGLSGYGYTF. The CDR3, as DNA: TGTGCCAGCAGCTTGGGGCTATCGGGCTATGGCTACACCTTC.

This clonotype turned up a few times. The CDR3 here is CASSVDWRNEQFF. As DNA, the CDR3 is TGTGCCAGCAGCGTAGACTGGAGGAATGAGCAGTTCTTC. The V gene is TRBV9, the J gene TRBJ2-1, with D perhaps TRBD2 (5 bases). V was clipped by 0 bases and J by 7 bases, with 8 bases between them. Germline CDR1 is SGDLS and CDR2 is YYNGEE. CDR3 length: 13 amino acids.

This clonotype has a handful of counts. CDR3 nucleotide sequence: TGTGCCAGCAGCTACTGGACAGGGGAGTCTTACGAGCAGTACTTC. It specifies CASSYWTGESYEQYF. This chain connects TRBV7-2 to TRBJ2-7, with TRBD1 matching over 9 bases. CDR1 is SGHTA and CDR2 is FQGNSA in the germline V gene. Trimming cost V 4 bases and J 4 bases; bases outside gene matches: 8. The CDR3 loop spans 15 amino acids.

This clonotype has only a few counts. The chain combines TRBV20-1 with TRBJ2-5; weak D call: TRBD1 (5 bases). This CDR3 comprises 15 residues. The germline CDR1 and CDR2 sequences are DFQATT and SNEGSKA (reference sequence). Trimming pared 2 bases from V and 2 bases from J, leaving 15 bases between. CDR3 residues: CSARHRRMVQETQYF. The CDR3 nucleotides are TGCAGTGCTAGACACAGGAGAATGGTTCAAGAGACCCAGTACTTC.

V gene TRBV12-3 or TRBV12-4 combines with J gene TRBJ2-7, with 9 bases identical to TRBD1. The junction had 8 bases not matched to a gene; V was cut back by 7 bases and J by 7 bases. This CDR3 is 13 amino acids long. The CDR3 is CASTLGTGREQYF. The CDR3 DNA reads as TGTGCCAGCACCCTCGGGACAGGGAGGGAGCAGTACTTC.

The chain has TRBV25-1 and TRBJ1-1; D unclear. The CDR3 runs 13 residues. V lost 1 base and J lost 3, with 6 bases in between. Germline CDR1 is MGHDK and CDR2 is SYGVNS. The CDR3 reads CASSEWPDTEAFF. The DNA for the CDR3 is TGTGCCAGCAGTGAATGGCCGGACACTGAAGCTTTCTTT.

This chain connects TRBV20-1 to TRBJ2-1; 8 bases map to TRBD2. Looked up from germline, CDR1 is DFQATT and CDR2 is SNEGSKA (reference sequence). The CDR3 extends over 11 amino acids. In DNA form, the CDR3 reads TGCACTCTAGAGCGGGGGTTTGAGCAGTTCTTC. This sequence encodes CTLERGFEQFF.

The CDR3 DNA sequence: TGTGCCAGCAGCAGTCCAACGTCTCGGTCTGATACGCAGTATTTT. Translating gives CASSSPTSRSDTQYF. The rearrangement links TRBV3-1 to TRBJ2-3; D ambiguous. Germline V gene lookup returns CDR1 LGHDT and CDR2 YNNKEL (reference sequence). The CDR3 is 15 amino acids. Trimming left V 5 bases short and J 6 bases short, with 18 bases between.

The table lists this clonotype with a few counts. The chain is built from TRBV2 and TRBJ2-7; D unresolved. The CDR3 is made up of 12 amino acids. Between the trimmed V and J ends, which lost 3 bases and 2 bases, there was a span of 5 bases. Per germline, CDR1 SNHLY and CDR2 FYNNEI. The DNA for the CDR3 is TGTGCCAGCAGTGATGTGGCCTACGAGCAGTACTTC. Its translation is CASSDVAYEQYF.

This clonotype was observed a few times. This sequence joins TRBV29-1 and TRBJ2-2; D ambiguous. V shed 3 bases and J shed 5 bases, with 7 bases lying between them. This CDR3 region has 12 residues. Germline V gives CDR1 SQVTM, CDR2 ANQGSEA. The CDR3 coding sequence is TGCAGCGTTGATCGTACGACCGGGGAGCTGTTTTTT. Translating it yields CSVDRTTGELFF.

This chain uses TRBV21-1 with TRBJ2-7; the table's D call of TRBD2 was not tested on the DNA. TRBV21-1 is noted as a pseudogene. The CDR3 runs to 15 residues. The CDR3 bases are TGTGCCAGCAGCAAAACTAGACTAGCTTATTACGAGCAGTACTTC. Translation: CASSKTRLAYYEQYF.

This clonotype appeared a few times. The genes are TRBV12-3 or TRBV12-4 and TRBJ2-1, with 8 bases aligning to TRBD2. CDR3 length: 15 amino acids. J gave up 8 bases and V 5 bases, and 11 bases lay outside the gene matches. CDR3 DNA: TGTGCCAGCAGTGGAATAGCGGGAACTGCGGATGAGCAGTTCTTC. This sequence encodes CASSGIAGTADEQFF.

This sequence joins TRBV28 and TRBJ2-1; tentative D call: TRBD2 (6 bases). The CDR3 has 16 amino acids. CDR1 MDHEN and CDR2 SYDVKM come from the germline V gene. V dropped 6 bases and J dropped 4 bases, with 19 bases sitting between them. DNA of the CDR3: TGTGCCAGCAGAGGAGTAGCGGAGGGTGGATACAATGAGCAGTTCTTC. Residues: CASRGVAEGGYNEQFF.